These T cell receptor beta chains were read from a single sample in a study of shared clonotypes between healthy human individuals. Measured with immunoSEQ multiplex PCR; TCRdb has only the in-frame clones, and not every one. The sample holds 500,000 to 550,000 clones, about 96% seen once. The source material was naive CD4+ T cells sorted from blood. The source of these receptors is a woman aged 25 to 45 in good health. Both conserved end residues are part of each CDR3. A D gene is named only where the DNA matches it firmly. Rows may omit the clone size; those that give it use once, few, many or a size class.

j_call v_call d_call clone_size cdr3_aa cdr3_nt
TRBJ2-4 TRBV6-5 NA NA CASSSPVVGIQYF TGTGCCAGCAGTTCCCCAGTTGTCGGCATTCAGTACTTC
TRBJ2-7 TRBV18 TRBD2 once CASSVGTTIYEQYF TGTGCCAGCTCGGTCGGGACTACCATCTACGAGCAGTACTTC
TRBJ2-7 TRBV27 TRBD2 NA CASSKGLAGGGEQYF TGTGCCAGCAGTAAGGGACTAGCGGGAGGGGGAGAGCAGTACTTC
TRBJ1-2 TRBV5-6 NA NA CASSLTVYGYTF TGTGCCAGCAGCCTGACAGTCTATGGCTACACCTTC
TRBJ1-3 TRBV7-6 NA NA CASSNSGNTIYF TGTGCCAGCAGCAACTCTGGAAACACCATATATTTT
TRBJ2-7 TRBV6-1 NA NA CASSYLDTGAYEQYF TGTGCCAGCAGCTACCTTGACACGGGTGCCTACGAGCAGTACTTC
TRBJ2-5 TRBV11-2 NA NA CASSLAGERETQYF TGTGCCAGCAGCTTAGCAGGGGAGAGGGAGACCCAGTACTTC
TRBJ2-7 TRBV6-1 TRBD1 NA CASRTGQGMEYEQYF TGTGCCAGCAGGACGGGACAGGGTATGGAGTACGAGCAGTACTTC
TRBJ1-1 TRBV28 NA once CASSLKGFEAFF TGTGCCAGCAGTTTGAAGGGATTTGAAGCTTTCTTT
TRBJ2-1 TRBV28 TRBD1 NA CASSFIGQATDNEQFF TGTGCCAGCAGTTTTATAGGACAGGCAACGGACAATGAGCAGTTCTTC
TRBJ2-7 TRBV4-2 TRBD2 once CASSQSVGTSGTYEQYF TGTGCCAGCAGCCAATCGGTCGGGACTAGCGGTACCTACGAGCAGTACTTC
TRBJ2-1 TRBV27 TRBD2 NA CASSLSARGTSGYNEQFF TGTGCCAGCAGTTTATCCGCAAGGGGGACTAGCGGCTACAATGAGCAGTTCTTC
TRBJ1-1 TRBV4-1 NA NA CASSPRGRGYTEAFF TGCGCCAGCAGCCCTCGCGGCAGGGGTTATACTGAAGCTTTCTTT
TRBJ1-5 TRBV10-2 TRBD1 NA CASSEQGNQPQHF TGCGCCAGCAGTGAACAGGGGAATCAGCCCCAGCATTTT
TRBJ1-2 TRBV29-1 NA NA CSVADRLNYGYTF TGCAGCGTGGCGGACAGACTTAACTATGGCTACACCTTC
TRBJ1-1 TRBV28 TRBD1 NA CASSLENRGGTEAFF TGTGCCAGCAGTTTGGAAAACAGGGGTGGCACTGAAGCTTTCTTT
TRBJ2-3 TRBV7-9 TRBD2 NA CATQGLAASTDTQYF TGTGCCACGCAAGGGCTAGCGGCTAGCACAGATACGCAGTATTTT
TRBJ1-2 TRBV11-2 TRBD1 NA CASSLDQDVWGQINYGYTF TGTGCCAGCAGCTTAGATCAGGACGTCTGGGGACAGATAAACTATGGCTACACCTTC
TRBJ1-1 TRBV19 NA NA CASSIDRAFGTEAFF TGTGCCAGTAGTATAGACAGGGCGTTTGGCACTGAAGCTTTCTTT
TRBJ1-1 TRBV21-1 NA NA CASSKALQDRAFF TGTGCCAGCAGCAAAGCGCTTCAGGATAGGGCTTTCTTT
TRBJ2-7 TRBV5-5 NA once CASSLGQGPSYEQYF TGTGCCAGCAGCTTGGGTCAGGGCCCCTCCTACGAGCAGTACTTC
TRBJ2-5 TRBV5-4 TRBD2 NA CASSLLEAGVRVQETQYF TGTGCCAGCAGCTTGTTGGAGGCGGGAGTTAGGGTACAAGAGACCCAGTACTTC
TRBJ1-4 TRBV6-6 NA NA CASSPGHREKLFF TGTGCCAGCAGTCCGGGACACCGAGAAAAACTGTTTTTT
TRBJ2-3 TRBV9 TRBD2 NA CASSVVAGSTDTQYF TGTGCCAGCAGCGTAGTAGCGGGATCAACAGATACGCAGTATTTT
TRBJ2-3 TRBV18 NA NA CASSEGSGADTQYF TGTGCCAGCTCAGAGGGCAGCGGCGCAGATACGCAGTATTTT
TRBJ2-7 TRBV11-2 TRBD1 NA CASSEQGQGGEQYF TGTGCCAGCAGCGAACAGGGACAGGGCGGCGAGCAGTACTTC
TRBJ2-5 TRBV11-2 NA NA CASRSGEGVLETQYF TGTGCCAGCAGATCCGGGGAGGGGGTTTTGGAGACCCAGTACTTC
TRBJ2-7 TRBV28 TRBD1 NA CASSLRTGGSELYEQYF TGTGCCAGCAGTCTAAGGACAGGGGGCTCAGAGCTCTACGAGCAGTACTTC
TRBJ2-7 TRBV19 TRBD1 NA CAIPGGQGAGEQYF TGTGCCATCCCAGGGGGACAGGGGGCAGGGGAGCAGTACTTC
TRBJ2-5 TRBV28 TRBD2 NA CASTRAGAKETQYF TGTGCCAGCACGAGGGCGGGAGCTAAAGAGACCCAGTACTTC
TRBJ1-1 TRBV9 TRBD1 NA CASSAGPGGGVATEAFF TGTGCCAGCAGCGCCGGGCCAGGGGGCGGAGTGGCCACTGAAGCTTTCTTT
TRBJ2-7 TRBV19 TRBD2 NA CASSPGLAGGTYEQYF TGTGCCAGTAGTCCGGGACTAGCGGGAGGAACCTACGAGCAGTACTTC
TRBJ2-7 TRBV4-2 NA NA CASSGAWQSGYEQYF TGTGCCAGCAGCGGCGCTTGGCAATCTGGCTACGAGCAGTACTTC
TRBJ2-5 TRBV7-3 NA NA CASSLPRCEQYF TGTGCCAGCAGCCTCCCACGGTGTGAGCAGTACTTC
TRBJ1-1 TRBV10-1 TRBD1 NA CASRPGTGDTEAFF TGCGCCAGCAGACCCGGGACAGGGGATACTGAAGCTTTCTTT
TRBJ2-5 TRBV29-1 NA once CSVDRGIETQYF TGCAGCGTTGACAGGGGCATAGAGACCCAGTACTTC
TRBJ1-2 TRBV14 NA NA CASSQVRNYGYTF TGTGCCAGCAGCCAAGTGCGGAACTATGGCTACACCTTC
TRBJ2-7 TRBV5-1 TRBD2 NA CASSLGGRATGYEQYF TGCGCCAGCAGCTTAGGCGGGAGGGCCACGGGCTACGAGCAGTACTTC
TRBJ1-1 TRBV18 NA NA CASSPRAGANTEAFF TGTGCCAGCTCACCGCGCGCAGGGGCGAACACTGAAGCTTTCTTT
TRBJ2-2 TRBV30 NA NA CAWSRGGRNGELFF TGTGCCTGGAGTAGAGGGGGAAGGAACGGGGAGCTGTTTTTT
TRBJ1-1 TRBV7-6 NA NA CASSLGGLETEAFF TGTGCCAGCAGCCTAGGGGGGCTGGAGACTGAAGCTTTCTTT
TRBJ2-7 TRBV7-8 NA NA CASSFSGTPGYEQYF TGTGCCAGCAGCTTCTCCGGGACCCCCGGCTACGAGCAGTACTTC
TRBJ1-3 TRBV9 TRBD1 NA CASSAKQGAKGNTIYF TGTGCCAGCAGCGCAAAACAGGGGGCGAAAGGAAACACCATATATTTT
TRBJ2-2 TRBV19 NA NA CASSTPGWYDTGELFF TGTGCCAGTAGTACCCCGGGCTGGTACGACACCGGGGAGCTGTTTTTT
TRBJ2-4 TRBV4-1 TRBD2 once CASSPPNGGLAGSGAKNIQYF TGCGCCAGCAGCCCTCCGAATGGGGGACTAGCGGGTTCTGGGGCCAAAAACATTCAGTACTTC
TRBJ1-5 TRBV19 NA NA CASSLRGGISNQPQHF TGTGCCAGTAGCCTCCGGGGAGGAATTAGCAATCAGCCCCAGCATTTT
TRBJ2-7 TRBV15 TRBD2 NA CATSRVSASFNSGKGYEQYF TGTGCCACCAGCAGAGTTTCTGCCTCTTTTAATAGCGGGAAGGGCTACGAGCAGTACTTC
TRBJ1-1 TRBV28 NA NA CASSSGAEGTEAFF TGTGCCAGCAGTTCAGGGGCGGAGGGCACTGAAGCTTTCTTT
TRBJ2-2 TRBV11-2 TRBD2 NA CASSPTRRGITGELFF TGTGCCAGCAGCCCCACAAGGCGGGGGATCACCGGGGAGCTGTTTTTT
TRBJ1-1 TRBV5-4 NA NA CASKSSGPGVPAFF TGTGCCAGCAAATCATCAGGCCCGGGGGTCCCAGCTTTCTTT
TRBJ1-1 TRBV6-6 NA NA CASSYFNSPEAFF TGTGCCAGCAGTTACTTCAACAGCCCTGAAGCTTTCTTT
TRBJ2-7 TRBV10-1 NA NA CASSENRRTYEQYF TGCGCCAGCAGTGAGAACAGGCGTACCTACGAGCAGTACTTC
TRBJ1-1 TRBV27 NA NA CASSTTGSEAFF TGTGCCAGCAGCACGACAGGCTCTGAAGCTTTCTTT
TRBJ1-2 TRBV6-4 NA NA CASRREDNNYGYTF TGTGCCAGCAGACGGGAGGACAATAACTATGGCTACACCTTC
TRBJ1-5 TRBV19 NA few CASSPDGQPQHF TGTGCCAGCTCTCCTGACGGCCAGCCCCAGCATTTT
TRBJ2-1 TRBV29-1 TRBD1 NA CSDDVTGVNEQFF TGCAGCGACGACGTGACAGGGGTGAATGAGCAGTTCTTC
TRBJ1-5 TRBV6-5 NA NA CASSLGQDNQPQHF TGTGCCAGCAGTTTAGGGCAGGACAATCAGCCCCAGCATTTT
TRBJ1-2 TRBV5-1 NA NA CASNPALGGTYGYTF TGCGCCAGCAACCCAGCGTTAGGGGGAACTTATGGCTACACCTTC